This T cell receptor beta chain appears in the sequencing data of a study of T-cell reconstitution after alpha-beta-depleted transplantation in children. This CDR3 has 14 amino acids. Looked up from germline, CDR1 is LNHNV and CDR2 is YYDKDF (reference sequence). V was cut by 0 bases and J by 4 bases, with 9 bases left in between. A TCRbeta library incorporating unique molecular identifiers was prepared. TCRdb used MiXCR to reprocess the PCR reads, holding one entry per CDR3 protein. This table holds roughly 500,000 distinct CDR3 sequences, around 18% found once. Sequenced material: PBMCs from the stem cell graft donor, taken from the stem cell graft. V usage is TRBV15 and J usage is TRBJ1-2, with D hard to call. The sequence came from a human donor who donated a stem cell graft to a child with acute lymphoblastic leukemia. The CDR3 sequence: CATSRDLDGYGYTF. In DNA, the CDR3 is TGTGCCACCAGCAGAGATCTCGACGGCTATGGCTACACCTTC. Variable domain in full (rest from reference TRBV15 and TRBJ1-2): DAMVIQNPRYQVTQFGKPVTLSCSQTLNHNVMYWYQQKSSQAPKLLFHYYDKDFNNEADTPDNFQSRRPNTSFCFLDIRSPGLGDTAMYLCATSRDLDGYGYTFGSGTRLTVV.